The next 9 T cell receptor beta chains were all read from a single sample in a study of blood T cell repertoires in COVID-19. TCRdb's copy holds only in-frame clones and misses some; the assay was immunoSEQ multiplex PCR. The sample lists under 300,000 clones; around four fifths were seen once. The sequenced sample was peripheral blood. These receptors were taken from a man aged 60 to 75 who had recovered from COVID-19.

The chain recombines TRBV2 with TRBJ2-7; TRBD2 matches 7 bases. Germline CDR1 and CDR2: SNHLY and FYNNEI. After removal of 0 bases from V and 7 bases from J, the junction contained 3 bases not matched to a gene. The CDR3 spans 13 residues. The CDR3 sequence is CASSEALLAEQYF. The CDR3 nucleotides read TGTGCCAGCAGTGAAGCATTACTAGCGGAGCAGTACTTC.

The rearrangement links TRBV27 to TRBJ1-1; tentative D call: TRBD1 (6 bases). The CDR3 sequence is 13 residues long. Trimming removed 8 bases at V and 2 bases at J, with 12 bases between. Germline lookup yields CDR1 MNHEY and CDR2 SMNVEV (reference sequence). The CDR3 loop reads CASSDRINTEAFF. The DNA of the CDR3 is TGTGCCAGCTCGGACAGAATCAACACTGAAGCTTTCTTT.

This clone was found a few times. The chain combines TRBV2 with TRBJ2-7; 8 bases are shared with TRBD2. V was clipped by 3 bases and J by 2 bases; unmatched bases: 12. CDR3 length equals 17 residues. CDR1 and CDR2 from the germline V gene are SNHLY and FYNNEI. The CDR3 loop reads CASSESQIAGPTYEQYF. The DNA of the CDR3 is TGTGCCAGCAGTGAGTCACAAATAGCGGGACCGACCTACGAGCAGTACTTC.

Details on this clone: This sample also contains other DNA sequences that code for the same CDR3. This CDR3 is CASSLTSGGQETQYF. In DNA form, the CDR3 reads TGTGCCAGCAGTTTAACTAGCGGGGGACAAGAGACCCAGTACTTC. This sequence joins TRBV28 and TRBJ2-5, with 11 bases aligning to TRBD2. V lost 2 bases and J lost 2; bases outside the gene matches: 1. The CDR3 is made up of 15 amino acids. Germline V gene data show CDR1 as MDHEN and CDR2 as SYDVKM.

About this clone: The sample holds other DNA sequences that translate to the same CDR3. This chain joins TRBV19 and TRBJ1-5, with a tentative D call TRBD1 (6 bases). Trimming cost V 3 bases and J 3 bases, with 9 bases left between them. The CDR3 has 14 residues. Germline lookup yields CDR1 LNHDA and CDR2 SQIVND (reference sequence). Here the CDR3 reads CASSIRDTNQPQHF. CDR3 nucleotides: TGTGCCAGTAGTATCCGGGACACCAATCAGCCCCAGCATTTT.

This clone was detected a few times. The rearrangement links TRBV6-6 to TRBJ2-2, with 14 bases identical to TRBD2. Unmatched junction bases numbered 3, after V lost 4 bases and J lost 5 bases. The germline gives CDR1 MNHNY, CDR2 SVGAGI (reference sequence). This CDR3 is 16 amino acids long. The CDR3: CASSFGTSGSTGELFF. For the CDR3, the DNA is TGTGCCAGCAGTTTCGGGACTAGCGGGAGTACCGGGGAGCTGTTTTTT.

The chain uses TRBV5-4 and TRBJ2-1; TRBD2 matches 10 bases. CDR1 and CDR2 from the germline V gene are SGHNT and YYREEE (reference sequence). This CDR3 has 17 amino acids. Trimming at V came to 5 bases and at J to 7 bases, leaving 15 bases not matched to a gene. This CDR3 is CASSLALDSGRLNEQFF. CDR3 nucleotide sequence: TGTGCCAGCAGTCTGGCCCTAGATAGCGGGAGGTTAAATGAGCAGTTCTTC.

This clone has more than one count but fewer than ten. The chain has TRBV3-1 (or the pseudogene TRBV3-2) and TRBJ1-5; D call uncertain. The V and J ends lost 0 bases and 10 bases respectively, with 13 bases between them. This CDR3 comprises 14 residues. Germline CDR1 reads LGHDT; CDR2 reads YNNKEL (reference sequence). In DNA form, the CDR3 reads TGTGCCAGCAGCCAAGATGCGGGCGCGACACCCCAGCATTTT. Its translation is CASSQDAGATPQHF.

V gene TRBV29-1 combines with J gene TRBJ2-1, with 7 bases fitting TRBD2. Germline V gene data show CDR1 as SQVTM and CDR2 as ANQGSEA. Trimming removed 5 bases from V and 0 bases from J; junction bases left unmatched: 10. There are 16 residues in the CDR3. The CDR3, as DNA: TGCAGCGTTCAGTCTCTCTCGGGGGGCTCCTACAATGAGCAGTTCTTC. It encodes CSVQSLSGGSYNEQFF.